This entry concerns a single T cell receptor beta chain. Antigen unknown. This sample is part of a study of T cell responses to AZD1222 COVID-19 vaccine. Broader study findings: Mapped onto spike, vaccine-associated CD4 TCRs spanned it and were dominant at 160-218 and 743-854.

The length of the CDR3 is 15 residues. Germline-derived CDR1 and CDR2 are SEHNR and FQNEAQ (reference sequence). Trimming removed 6 bases from V and 1 base from J; junction bases left unmatched: 6. Sequenced by immunoSEQ multiplex PCR; TCRdb stores in-frame clones only, minus some. The table includes about 140,000 clones, roughly 92% detected once. The material sequenced was peripheral blood, taken 28 days after the second AZD1222 dose. This chain connects TRBV7-9 to TRBJ2-3; TRBD2 matches 8 bases. The receptor comes from an adult who received the AZD1222 COVID-19 vaccine. The CDR3: CASSYAGGGTDTQYF. Written as DNA, the CDR3 is TGTGCCAGCAGTTATGCGGGGGGTGGCACAGATACGCAGTATTTT.